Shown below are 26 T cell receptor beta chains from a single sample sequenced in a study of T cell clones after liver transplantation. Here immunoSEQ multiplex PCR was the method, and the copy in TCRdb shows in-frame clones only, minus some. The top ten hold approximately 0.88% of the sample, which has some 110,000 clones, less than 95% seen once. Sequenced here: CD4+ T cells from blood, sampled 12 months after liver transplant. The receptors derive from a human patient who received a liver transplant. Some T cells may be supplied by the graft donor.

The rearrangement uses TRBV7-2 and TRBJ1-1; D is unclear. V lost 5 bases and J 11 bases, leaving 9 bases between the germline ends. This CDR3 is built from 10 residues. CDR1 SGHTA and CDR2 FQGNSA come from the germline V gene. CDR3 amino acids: CASSPRRAFF. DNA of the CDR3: TGTGCCAGCAGCCCACGGCGGGCTTTCTTT.

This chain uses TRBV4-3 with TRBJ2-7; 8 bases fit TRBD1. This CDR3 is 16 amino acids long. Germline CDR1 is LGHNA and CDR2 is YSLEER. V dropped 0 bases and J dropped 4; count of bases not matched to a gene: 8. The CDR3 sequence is CASSQDPGQGAYEQYF. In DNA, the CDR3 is TGCGCCAGCAGCCAAGACCCAGGCCAGGGGGCATACGAGCAGTACTTC.

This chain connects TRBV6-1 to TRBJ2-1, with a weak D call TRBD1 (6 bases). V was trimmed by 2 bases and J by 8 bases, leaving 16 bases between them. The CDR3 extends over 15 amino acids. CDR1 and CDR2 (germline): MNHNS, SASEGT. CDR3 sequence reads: CASSELRVEGDEQFF. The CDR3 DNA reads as TGTGCCAGCAGTGAATTACGGGTAGAGGGGGATGAGCAGTTCTTC.

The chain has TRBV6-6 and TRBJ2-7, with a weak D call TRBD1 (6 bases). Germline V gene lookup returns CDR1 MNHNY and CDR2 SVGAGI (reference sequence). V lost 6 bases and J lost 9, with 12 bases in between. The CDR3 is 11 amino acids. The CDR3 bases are TGTGCCAGCAGGGGGGCCTCTGGGCAGTACTTC. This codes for CASRGASGQYF.

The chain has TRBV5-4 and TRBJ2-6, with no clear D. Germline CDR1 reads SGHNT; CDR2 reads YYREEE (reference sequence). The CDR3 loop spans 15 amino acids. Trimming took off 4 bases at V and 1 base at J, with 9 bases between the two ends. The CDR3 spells CASSLVQSGANVLTF. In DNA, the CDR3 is TGTGCCAGCAGCCTGGTCCAGTCTGGGGCCAACGTCCTGACTTTC.

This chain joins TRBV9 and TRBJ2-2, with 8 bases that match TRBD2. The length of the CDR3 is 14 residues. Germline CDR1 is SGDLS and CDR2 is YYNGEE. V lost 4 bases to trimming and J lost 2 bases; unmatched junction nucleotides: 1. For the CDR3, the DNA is TGTGCCAGCAGCACTAGCGGAAACACCGGGGAGCTGTTTTTT. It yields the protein CASSTSGNTGELFF.

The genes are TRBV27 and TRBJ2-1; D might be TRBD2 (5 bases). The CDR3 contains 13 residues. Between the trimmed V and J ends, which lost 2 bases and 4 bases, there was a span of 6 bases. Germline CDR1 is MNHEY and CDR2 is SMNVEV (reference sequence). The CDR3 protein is CASSLRTYNEQFF. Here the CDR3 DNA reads TGTGCCAGCAGTTTACGGACTTACAATGAGCAGTTCTTC.

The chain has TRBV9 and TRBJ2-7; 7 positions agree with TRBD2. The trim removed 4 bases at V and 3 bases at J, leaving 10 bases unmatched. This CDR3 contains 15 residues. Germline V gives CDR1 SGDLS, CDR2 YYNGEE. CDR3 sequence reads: CASSTQAGLDYEQYF. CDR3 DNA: TGTGCCAGCAGCACCCAAGCGGGATTGGACTACGAGCAGTACTTC. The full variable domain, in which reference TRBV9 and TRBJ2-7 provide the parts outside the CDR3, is DSGVTQTPKHLITATGQRVTLRCSPRSGDLSVYWYQQSLDQGLQFLIQYYNGEERAKGNILERFSAQQFPDLHSELNLSSLELGDSALYFCASSTQAGLDYEQYFGPGTRLTVT.

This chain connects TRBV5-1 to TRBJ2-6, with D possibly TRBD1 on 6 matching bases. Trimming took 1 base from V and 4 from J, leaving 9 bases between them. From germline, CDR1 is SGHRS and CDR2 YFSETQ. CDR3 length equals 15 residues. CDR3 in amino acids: CASSLTGTGANVLTF. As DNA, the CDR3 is TGCGCCAGCAGCTTGACAGGGACCGGGGCCAACGTCCTGACTTTC.

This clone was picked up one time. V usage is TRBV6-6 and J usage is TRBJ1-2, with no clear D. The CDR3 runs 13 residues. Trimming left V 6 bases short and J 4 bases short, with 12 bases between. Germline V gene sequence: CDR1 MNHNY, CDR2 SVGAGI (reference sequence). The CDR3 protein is CASSSVPFYGYTF. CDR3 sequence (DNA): TGTGCCAGCAGCTCGGTACCTTTCTATGGCTACACCTTC.

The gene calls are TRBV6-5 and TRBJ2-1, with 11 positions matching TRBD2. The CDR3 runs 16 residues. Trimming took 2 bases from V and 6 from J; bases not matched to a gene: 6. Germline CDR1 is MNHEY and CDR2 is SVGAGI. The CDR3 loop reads CASSYVGLAGRNEQFF. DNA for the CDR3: TGTGCCAGCAGTTACGTCGGACTAGCGGGTCGCAATGAGCAGTTCTTC.

CDR3 DNA sequence: TGTGCCAGCAGCCGCCAACGGGGCGAGCAGTACTTC. This sequence encodes CASSRQRGEQYF. The V gene is TRBV7-6, the J gene TRBJ2-7; tentatively, D is TRBD2 (5 bases). Trimming took off 5 bases at V and 6 bases at J, with 11 bases between the two ends. CDR1 is SGHVS and CDR2 is FNYEAQ in the germline V gene. The CDR3 spans 12 residues.

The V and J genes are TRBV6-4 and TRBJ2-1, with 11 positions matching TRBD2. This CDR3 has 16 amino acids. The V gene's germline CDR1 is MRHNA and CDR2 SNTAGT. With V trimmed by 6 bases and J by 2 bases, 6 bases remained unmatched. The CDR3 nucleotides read TGTGCCAGCAGCTGGACTAGCGGGTACCCCTACAATGAGCAGTTCTTC. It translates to CASSWTSGYPYNEQFF.

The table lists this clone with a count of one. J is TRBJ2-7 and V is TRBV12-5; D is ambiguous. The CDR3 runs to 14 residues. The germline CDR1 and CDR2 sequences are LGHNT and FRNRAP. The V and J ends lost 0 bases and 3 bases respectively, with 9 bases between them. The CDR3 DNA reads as TGTGCTAGTGGTTTGGTACCTCTTAGCTACGAGCAGTACTTC. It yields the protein CASGLVPLSYEQYF.

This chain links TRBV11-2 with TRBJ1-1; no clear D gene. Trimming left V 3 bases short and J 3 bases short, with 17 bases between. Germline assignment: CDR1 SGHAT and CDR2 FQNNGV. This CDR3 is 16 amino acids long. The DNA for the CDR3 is TGTGCCAGCAGCTTCCCTTTCGACACTAGGCACACTGAAGCTTTCTTT. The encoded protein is CASSFPFDTRHTEAFF.

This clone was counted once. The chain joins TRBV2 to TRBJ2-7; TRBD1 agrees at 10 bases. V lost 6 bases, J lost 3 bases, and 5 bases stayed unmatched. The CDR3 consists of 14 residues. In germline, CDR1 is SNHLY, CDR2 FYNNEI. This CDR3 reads CASRADRGLYEQYF. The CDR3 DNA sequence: TGTGCCAGCAGGGCCGACAGGGGGCTCTACGAGCAGTACTTC.

The CDR3 coding sequence is TGCGCCAGCAGCTCGACTAGCGCCTCCTACGAGCAGTACTTC. Translated: CASSSTSASYEQYF. The chain recombines TRBV5-1 with TRBJ2-7; 8 bases fit TRBD2. This CDR3 has 14 residues. With 3 bases clipped from V and 0 bases from J, the junction kept 2 bases outside the gene matches. The germline V gene has CDR1 SGHRS and CDR2 YFSETQ.

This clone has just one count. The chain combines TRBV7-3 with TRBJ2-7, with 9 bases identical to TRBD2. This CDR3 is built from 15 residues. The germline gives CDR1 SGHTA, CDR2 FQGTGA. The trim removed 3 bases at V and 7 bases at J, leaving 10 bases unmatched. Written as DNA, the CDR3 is TGTGCCAGCAGCTTCACGGCTAGCGGGATGGGAGAGCAGTACTTC. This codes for CASSFTASGMGEQYF.

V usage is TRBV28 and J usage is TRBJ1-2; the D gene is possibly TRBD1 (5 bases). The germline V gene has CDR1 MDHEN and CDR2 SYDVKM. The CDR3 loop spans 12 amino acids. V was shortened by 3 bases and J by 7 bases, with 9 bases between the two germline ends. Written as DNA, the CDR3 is TGTGCCAGCAGTTTTGCCAGGGTTGGCTACACCTTC. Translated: CASSFARVGYTF.

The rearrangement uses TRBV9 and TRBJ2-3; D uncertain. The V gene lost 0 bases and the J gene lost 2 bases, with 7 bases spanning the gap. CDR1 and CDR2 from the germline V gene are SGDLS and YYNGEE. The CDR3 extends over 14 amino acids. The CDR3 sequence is CASSVVDFTDTQYF. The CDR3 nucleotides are TGTGCCAGCAGCGTAGTGGATTTCACAGATACGCAGTATTTT. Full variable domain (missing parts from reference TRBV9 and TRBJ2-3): DSGVTQTPKHLITATGQRVTLRCSPRSGDLSVYWYQQSLDQGLQFLIQYYNGEERAKGNILERFSAQQFPDLHSELNLSSLELGDSALYFCASSVVDFTDTQYFGPGTRLTVL.

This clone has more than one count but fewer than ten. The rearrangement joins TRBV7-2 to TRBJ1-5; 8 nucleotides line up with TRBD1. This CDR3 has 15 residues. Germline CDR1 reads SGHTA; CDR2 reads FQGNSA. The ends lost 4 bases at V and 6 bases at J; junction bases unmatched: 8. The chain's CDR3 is CASSSQGAGSQPQHF. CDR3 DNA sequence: TGTGCCAGCAGCTCCCAGGGGGCGGGAAGTCAGCCCCAGCATTTT.

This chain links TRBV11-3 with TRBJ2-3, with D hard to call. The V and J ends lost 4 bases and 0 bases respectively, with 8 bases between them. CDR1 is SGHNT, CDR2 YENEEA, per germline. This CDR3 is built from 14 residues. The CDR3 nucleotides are TGTGCCAGCAGCTACGGACCCAGCACAGATACGCAGTATTTT. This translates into CASSYGPSTDTQYF.

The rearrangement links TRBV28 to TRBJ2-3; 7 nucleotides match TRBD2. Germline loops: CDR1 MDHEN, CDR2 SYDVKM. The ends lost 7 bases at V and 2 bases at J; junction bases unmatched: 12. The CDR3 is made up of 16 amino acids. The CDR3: CASIASGPGDTDTQYF. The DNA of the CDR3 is TGTGCCAGCATCGCTAGCGGACCCGGAGACACAGATACGCAGTATTTT.

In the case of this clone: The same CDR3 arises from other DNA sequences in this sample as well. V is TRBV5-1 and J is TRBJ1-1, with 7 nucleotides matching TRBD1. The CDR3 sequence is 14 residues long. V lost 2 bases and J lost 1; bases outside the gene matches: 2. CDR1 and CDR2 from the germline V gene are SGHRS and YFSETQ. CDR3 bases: TGCGCCAGCAGCTTACAGGGGCCGAACACTGAAGCTTTCTTT. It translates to CASSLQGPNTEAFF.

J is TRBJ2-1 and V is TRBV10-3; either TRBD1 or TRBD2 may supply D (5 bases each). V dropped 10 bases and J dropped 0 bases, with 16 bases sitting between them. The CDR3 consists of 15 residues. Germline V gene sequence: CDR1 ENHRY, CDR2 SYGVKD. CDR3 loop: CATESGTPSYNEQFF. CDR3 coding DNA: TGTGCCACCGAATCCGGGACGCCCTCCTACAATGAGCAGTTCTTC.

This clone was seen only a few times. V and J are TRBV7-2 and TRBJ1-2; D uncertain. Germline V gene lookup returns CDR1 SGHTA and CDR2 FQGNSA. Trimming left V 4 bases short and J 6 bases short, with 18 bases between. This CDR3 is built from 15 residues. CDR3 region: CASSSAQGRTHGYTF. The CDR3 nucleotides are TGTGCCAGCAGCTCCGCCCAAGGCAGGACGCATGGCTACACCTTC.